The next 10 T cell receptor beta chains were all read from a single sample in a study of Tregs in tolerant kidney transplant recipients. Sequencing used immunoSEQ multiplex PCR; TCRdb keeps in-frame clones, though not all of them. The table has about 61,000 clones, 70% to 90% seen once; the top ten hold 2.1%. The source material was Tregs from blood, sampled before the transplant. These receptors originate from a human donor who received a combined kidney and bone marrow transplant.

The chain is built from TRBV27 and TRBJ2-7; 7 bases agree with TRBD2. The CDR3 runs to 17 residues. V shed 2 bases, J shed 0 bases, and the junction held 10 bases outside the gene matches. Germline V CDR1 and CDR2: MNHEY, SMNVEV (reference sequence). The CDR3 DNA sequence: TGTGCCAGCAGTTTAAGTCCGAGCGGGGAGAGCTCCTACGAGCAGTACTTC. It translates to CASSLSPSGESSYEQYF.

The V call is TRBV5-5, the J call TRBJ2-7; D is uncertain. There are 16 residues in the CDR3. Deletions cut 1 base from V and 6 bases from J, with 20 bases between. Germline V gene lookup returns CDR1 SGHKS and CDR2 YYEKEE (reference sequence). CDR3 residues: CASSLLSDGAASEQYF. In nucleotides, the CDR3 is TGTGCCAGCAGCTTGTTGAGCGACGGCGCGGCGTCCGAGCAGTACTTC.

Comments on this clone: The same CDR3 arises from other DNA sequences in this sample as well. The V gene is TRBV30, the J gene TRBJ1-1; tentatively, D is TRBD1 (5 bases). Germline CDR1 is GTSNPN and CDR2 is SVGIG (reference sequence). The CDR3 sequence is 12 residues long. V was clipped by 8 bases and J by 4 bases, with 14 bases between them. The CDR3 sequence: CAATRRGTEAFF. Here the CDR3 DNA reads TGTGCCGCCACCCGGAGGGGCACTGAAGCTTTCTTT.

The rearrangement joins TRBV4-1 to TRBJ2-7; no reliable D call. This CDR3 region has 13 residues. Trimming removed 4 bases from V and 1 base from J, with 8 bases in between. Per germline, CDR1 MGHRA and CDR2 YSYEKL. CDR3 coding DNA: TGCGCCAGCAGCCTGGACCATTCCTACGAGCAGTACTTC. It encodes CASSLDHSYEQYF.

DNA for the CDR3: TGTGCCAGCAGTTCACAGGTCCACTATGGCTACACCTTC. Its protein product is CASSSQVHYGYTF. This chain uses TRBV28 with TRBJ1-2, with D possibly matching TRBD1 (5 bases). Trimming removed 4 bases from V and 3 bases from J, with 9 bases in between. The CDR3 is 13 residues long. Germline loops: CDR1 MDHEN, CDR2 SYDVKM.

This clone has a single count. V is TRBV28 and J is TRBJ2-5; perhaps D is TRBD1 or TRBD2 (5 bases each). V lost 6 bases and J lost 2, with 13 bases in between. The CDR3 totals 14 residues. CDR1 MDHEN and CDR2 SYDVKM come from the germline V gene. Written as DNA, the CDR3 is TGTGCCAGCAGCCTCGGGGCAGCACAAGAGACCCAGTACTTC. Its protein is CASSLGAAQETQYF.

The chain uses TRBV19 and TRBJ1-2; possibly TRBD1 for D (5 bases). The CDR3 is 18 residues long. Germline V gene data show CDR1 as LNHDA and CDR2 as SQIVND (reference sequence). V was clipped by 2 bases and J by 0 bases, with 19 bases between them. Written as DNA, the CDR3 is TGTGCCAGTAGTATACAGTCGGGGGACCCCTCTCCTAACTATGGCTACACCTTC. Translating gives CASSIQSGDPSPNYGYTF. The whole variable domain, filled in from reference TRBV19 and TRBJ1-2, reads DGGITQSPKYLFRKEGQNVTLSCEQNLNHDAMYWYRQDPGQGLRLIYYSQIVNDFQKGDIAEGYSVSREKKESFPLTVTSAQKNPTAFYLCASSIQSGDPSPNYGYTFGSGTRLTVV.

This sequence joins TRBV6-5 and TRBJ2-2, with 7 bases aligning to TRBD1. Unmatched junction bases numbered 6, after V lost 6 bases and J lost 5 bases. CDR1 is MNHEY and CDR2 is SVGAGI in the germline V gene. The length of the CDR3 is 14 residues. The CDR3 DNA sequence: TGTGCCAGCAGGGCGACAGGGCGGACCGGGGAGCTGTTTTTT. This encodes CASRATGRTGELFF.

This chain uses TRBV20-1 with TRBJ2-3, with D unresolved. Germline V gives CDR1 DFQATT, CDR2 SNEGSKA (reference sequence). This CDR3 spans 11 amino acids. V was clipped by 5 bases and J by 4 bases, with 7 bases between them. CDR3 protein: CSADRPDTQYF. CDR3 DNA sequence: TGCAGTGCTGATCGGCCAGATACGCAGTATTTT.

The chain recombines TRBV18 with TRBJ1-1; D call uncertain. The V and J ends lost 8 bases and 3 bases respectively, with 13 bases between them. Germline CDR1 is KGHSH and CDR2 is LQKENI. CDR3 length: 13 amino acids. CDR3 region: CASAEGRDTEAFF. The CDR3 DNA reads TGTGCCAGCGCAGAAGGGCGGGACACTGAAGCTTTCTTT.